The 14 T cell receptor beta chains presented below share a single source sample, sequenced in a study of control samples from healthy donors and cancer patients (dated by TCRdb to the early 2020s). Libraries were made using the immunoSEQ multiplex PCR assay. As stored in TCRdb, this immuneACCESS dataset retains in-frame rearrangements with V and J assigned. A fraction of the clones does not appear; measured against another copy, unresolved V genes explain less than half of the discrepancy, and the remainder lacks a known reason. Here the sample has 150,000 to 200,000 clones; roughly 91% occur a single time. More than 1.3% of the sample lies in the top ten. The sequencing input was blood. The receptors were gathered from a woman aged 25-40 years in good health.

J is TRBJ1-4 and V is TRBV10-3, with D unresolved. The ends were cut back, 3 bases at V and 2 bases at J, with 10 bases in the middle. This CDR3 spans 15 amino acids. CDR1 ENHRY and CDR2 SYGVKD come from the germline V gene. The CDR3 nucleotides are TGTGCCATCAGTGAATCGCCCCCGACTAATGAAAAACTGTTTTTT. This encodes CAISESPPTNEKLFF.

The V gene is TRBV5-3, the J gene TRBJ2-7; TRBD2 matches 9 bases. TRBV5-3 is placed among ORFs of uncertain function. J gave up 1 base and V 0 bases, and 2 bases lay outside the gene matches. The CDR3 is 15 amino acids. The DNA for the CDR3 is TGTGCCAGAAGCTTGGATACTAGCGGGTCCTACGAGCAGTACTTC. It yields the protein CARSLDTSGSYEQYF.

V and J are TRBV7-2 and TRBJ1-5; tentative D call: TRBD1 (5 bases). V was pared by 1 base and J by 7 bases, with 8 bases between. The germline gives CDR1 SGHTA, CDR2 FQGNSA. The CDR3 is 13 residues long. CDR3 nucleotides: TGTGCCAGCAGCTTAGGGTGGGGGCAGCCCCAGCATTTT. This codes for CASSLGWGQPQHF. Supplemented by reference TRBV7-2 and TRBJ1-5, the full variable domain reads GAGVSQSPSNKVTEKGKDVELRCDPISGHTALYWYRQSLGQGLEFLIYFQGNSAPDKSGLPSDRFSAERTGGSVSTLTIQRTQQEDSAVYLCASSLGWGQPQHFGDGTRLSIL.

V is TRBV11-3 and J is TRBJ1-5; D is unresolved. The CDR3 contains 13 residues. The germline V gene encodes CDR1 SGHNT and CDR2 YENEEA. The germline V and J ends were trimmed by 3 bases and 1 base, with 4 bases remaining between them. The CDR3 loop is CASSLESNQPQHF. CDR3 DNA sequence: TGTGCCAGCAGCTTGGAGAGCAATCAGCCCCAGCATTTT.

V usage is TRBV19 and J usage is TRBJ2-3, with 9 bases aligning to TRBD1. V shed 5 bases, J shed 1 base, and the junction held 4 bases outside the gene matches. CDR1 and CDR2 (germline): LNHDA, SQIVND (reference sequence). CDR3 length: 15 amino acids. The CDR3 reads CASSPDRGGTDTQYF. The CDR3 coding sequence is TGTGCCAGTAGTCCGGACAGGGGTGGCACAGATACGCAGTATTTT.

V and J are TRBV5-6 and TRBJ2-1; TRBD2 agrees at 7 bases. Germline CDR1 and CDR2: SGHDT and YYEEEE. The length of the CDR3 is 15 residues. Unmatched junction bases numbered 5, after V lost 0 bases and J lost 5 bases. The DNA for the CDR3 is TGTGCCAGCAGCTTGGTCGGGGGGAGCCACAATGAGCAGTTCTTC. Amino acid sequence: CASSLVGGSHNEQFF.

This clone was picked up one time. The gene calls are TRBV7-5 and TRBJ1-5. TRBV7-5 is labeled a pseudogene. The CDR3 sequence is 14 residues long. CDR3 loop: CARSLGGPNQPQHF. The DNA of the CDR3 is TGTGCCAGAAGCTTAGGAGGGCCCAATCAGCCCCAGCATTTT.

V is TRBV28 and J is TRBJ2-1; either TRBD1 or TRBD2 may supply D (5 bases each). The CDR3 totals 14 residues. CDR1 MDHEN and CDR2 SYDVKM come from the germline V gene. With 6 bases removed from V and 6 bases from J, the gap between germline ends came to 15 bases. CDR3 loop: CASRTGLTGNEQFF. In nucleotides, the CDR3 is TGTGCCAGCAGGACGGGGCTAACGGGCAATGAGCAGTTCTTC.

The chain couples TRBV7-3 to TRBJ2-2; the D is unclear. In germline, CDR1 is SGHTA, CDR2 FQGTGA. The length of the CDR3 is 16 residues. Trimming left V 2 bases short and J 0 bases short, with 10 bases between. The DNA for the CDR3 is TGTGCCAGCAGCTTATGGGGATCCGCGAACACCGGGGAGCTGTTTTTT. It codes for CASSLWGSANTGELFF.

This rearrangement joins TRBV6-4 to TRBJ1-2, with TRBD1 matching 7 bases. V lost 4 bases, J lost 4 bases, and 6 bases stayed unmatched. Germline loops: CDR1 MRHNA, CDR2 SNTAGT. This CDR3 comprises 14 residues. The CDR3 loop reads CASSAGGGPYGYTF. In DNA form, the CDR3 reads TGTGCCAGCAGTGCTGGAGGGGGCCCCTATGGCTACACCTTC.

The chain is built from TRBV3-1 (or the pseudogene TRBV3-2) and TRBJ1-2, with 7 bases that match TRBD1. Germline CDR1 is LGHDT and CDR2 is YNNKEL (reference sequence). The CDR3 is 17 residues long. Trimming cost V 3 bases and J 3 bases; bases outside gene matches: 13. This chain's CDR3 is CASSQFFPLDRDYGYTF. DNA of the CDR3: TGTGCCAGCAGCCAGTTCTTCCCCCTTGACAGGGACTATGGCTACACCTTC.

The chain joins TRBV21-1 to TRBJ1-6; the D segment call TRBD1 is taken from the table without a DNA check. TRBV21-1 counts as a pseudogene. The CDR3 contains 12 residues. CDR3 sequence reads: CASSDTNSPLHF. CDR3 sequence (DNA): TGTGCCAGCAGCGACACGAATTCACCCCTCCACTTT.

This clone was recorded only once. The rearrangement joins TRBV19 to TRBJ2-3; TRBD2 matches 8 bases. Germline trimming cut 3 bases from V and 1 base from J; bases unmatched to any gene: 6. CDR3 length: 16 residues. Per germline, CDR1 LNHDA and CDR2 SQIVND (reference sequence). This CDR3 reads CASSISKTSGTDTQYF. The CDR3 DNA follows: TGTGCCAGTAGTATTTCGAAGACTAGCGGCACAGATACGCAGTATTTT.

The V call is TRBV5-1, the J call TRBJ2-2; D unclear. The CDR3 spans 14 residues. CDR1 and CDR2 from the germline V gene are SGHRS and YFSETQ. Trimming pared 1 base from V and 0 bases from J, leaving 4 bases between. The CDR3 sequence: CASSLKTNTGELFF. The CDR3 bases are TGCGCCAGCAGCTTGAAAACGAACACCGGGGAGCTGTTTTTT.